This T cell receptor (beta chain) was recovered during a study of PD-1 blockade in classical Hodgkin lymphoma. Broader study findings: Newly diagnosed patients were said to have less baseline TCR diversity than healthy donors did. Individuals initiating nivolumab under 1 year after ASCT were excluded.

Measured with immunoSEQ multiplex PCR; TCRdb has only the in-frame clones, and not every one. Among some 10,000 clones listed, approximately 88% were seen once. As concerns this clone: Its antigen is not known.

Per germline, CDR1 LNHDA and CDR2 SQIVND (reference sequence). The CDR3 extends over 14 amino acids. V dropped 3 bases and J dropped 5 bases, with 8 bases sitting between them. As to time point: cycle 4 day 1 (C4D1), after 6 weeks of nivolumab. All patients experienced relapse after autologous stem cell transplantation, and brentuximab vedotin exposure was variable. Out of thawed PBMCs, magnetic negative selection purified CD4+ T cells. V and J are TRBV19 and TRBJ1-6; possibly TRBD1 for D (5 bases). The sequence was obtained from a human donor with classical Hodgkin lymphoma. The sequenced sample was CD4+ T cells from blood, obtained before the fourth cycle of nivolumab. The CDR3 DNA is TGTGCCAGTAGTATCTCAGGGAATAATTCACCCCTCCACTTT. It codes for CASSISGNNSPLHF.